One and the same sample provided the 8 T cell receptor beta chains below, sequenced in a study of blood T cell repertoires in COVID-19. The protocol was immunoSEQ multiplex PCR, while the TCRdb copy is restricted to in-frame clones and leaves out a portion. The repertoire holds 200,000 to 250,000 clones, roughly 79% seen once, with 6.5% to 9% in the top ten. Sequences were obtained from peripheral blood. These receptors originate from a woman older than 75 with COVID-19, enrolled during active disease.

J is TRBJ1-1 and V is TRBV5-4; D unresolved. V lost 1 base and J lost 1, with 5 bases in between. CDR1 SGHNT and CDR2 YYREEE come from the germline V gene (reference sequence). The CDR3 runs to 13 residues. The CDR3 bases are TGTGCCAGCAGCTTGAACAGGAACACTGAAGCTTTCTTT. It encodes CASSLNRNTEAFF.

This clone was picked up one time. This rearrangement joins TRBV5-6 to TRBJ1-1; D ambiguous. Germline CDR1 SGHDT, CDR2 YYEEEE. V was cut by 4 bases and J by 4 bases, with 17 bases left in between. This CDR3 spans 15 amino acids. Written as DNA, the CDR3 is TGTGCCAGCAGCCCCCTGGTCACAGCGGGCACTGAAGCTTTCTTT. This gives the protein CASSPLVTAGTEAFF. Using reference TRBV5-6 and TRBJ1-1 for the parts outside the CDR3, the full variable domain is DAGVTQSPTHLIKTRGQQVTLRCSPKSGHDTVSWYQQALGQGPQFIFQYYEEEERQRGNFPDRFSGHQFPNYSSELNVNALLLGDSALYLCASSPLVTAGTEAFFGQGTRLTVV.

This clone has a handful of counts. The rearrangement joins TRBV12-3 or TRBV12-4 to TRBJ1-5, with 9 bases identical to TRBD1. With V trimmed by 5 bases and J by 11 bases, 4 bases remained unmatched. The CDR3 is made up of 12 amino acids. This chain's CDR3 is CASSMTGGAQHF. In DNA, the CDR3 is TGTGCCAGCAGTATGACAGGGGGGGCCCAGCATTTT.

This rearrangement joins TRBV6-5 to TRBJ1-1; D gene ambiguous. Looked up from germline, CDR1 is MNHEY and CDR2 is SVGAGI. The CDR3 runs 11 residues. V was trimmed by 6 bases and J by 11 bases, leaving 13 bases between them. The CDR3 DNA reads as TGTGCCAGCAGCACGGTGGGCGGGGCTTTCTTT. Protein product: CASSTVGGAFF.

This sequence joins TRBV15 and TRBJ1-5; possibly TRBD1 for D (6 bases). Trimming cost V 4 bases and J 3 bases, with 19 bases left between them. Germline V lookup: CDR1 LNHNV, CDR2 YYDKDF (reference sequence). This CDR3 contains 17 residues. Here the CDR3 reads CATSTSSRGEVNQPQHF. CDR3 in DNA: TGTGCCACCAGCACATCATCCAGGGGCGAGGTCAATCAGCCCCAGCATTTT.

As for this clone: Other DNA sequences from this sample encode an identical CDR3 as well. This chain connects TRBV3-1 (or the pseudogene TRBV3-2) to TRBJ1-2; the D gene is possibly TRBD1 (6 bases). CDR1 and CDR2 from the germline V gene are LGHDT and YNNKEL (reference sequence). This CDR3 comprises 14 residues. V lost 5 bases to trimming and J lost 7 bases, with 17 bases between them. The CDR3 nucleotides read TGTGCCAGCAGCTGGATGGGACAACGGGGTGGCTACACCTTC. This translates into CASSWMGQRGGYTF.

This chain connects TRBV5-4 to TRBJ1-4, with TRBD1 as a possible D gene (6 bases). V shed 3 bases and J shed 7 bases, with 13 bases lying between them. Germline-derived CDR1 and CDR2 are SGHNT and YYREEE (reference sequence). The CDR3 consists of 14 residues. The CDR3 DNA reads TGTGCCAGCAGCTCTTCAGGGGCGGGTGAAAAACTGTTTTTT. This codes for CASSSSGAGEKLFF. Looking up the rest from reference TRBV5-4 and TRBJ1-4 gives the full variable domain: ETGVTQSPTHLIKTRGQQVTLRCSSQSGHNTVSWYQQALGQGPQFIFQYYREEENGRGNFPPRFSGLQFPNYSSELNVNALELDDSALYLCASSSSGAGEKLFFGSGTQLSVL.

This rearrangement joins TRBV9 to TRBJ1-3, with 7 bases fitting TRBD1. The CDR3 loop spans 16 amino acids. Germline CDR1 is SGDLS and CDR2 is YYNGEE. Germline trimming cut 4 bases from V and 0 bases from J; bases unmatched to any gene: 7. The CDR3 DNA sequence: TGTGCCAGCAGCCCACGGGACAGCCGCTCTGGAAACACCATATATTTT. Translating it yields CASSPRDSRSGNTIYF.